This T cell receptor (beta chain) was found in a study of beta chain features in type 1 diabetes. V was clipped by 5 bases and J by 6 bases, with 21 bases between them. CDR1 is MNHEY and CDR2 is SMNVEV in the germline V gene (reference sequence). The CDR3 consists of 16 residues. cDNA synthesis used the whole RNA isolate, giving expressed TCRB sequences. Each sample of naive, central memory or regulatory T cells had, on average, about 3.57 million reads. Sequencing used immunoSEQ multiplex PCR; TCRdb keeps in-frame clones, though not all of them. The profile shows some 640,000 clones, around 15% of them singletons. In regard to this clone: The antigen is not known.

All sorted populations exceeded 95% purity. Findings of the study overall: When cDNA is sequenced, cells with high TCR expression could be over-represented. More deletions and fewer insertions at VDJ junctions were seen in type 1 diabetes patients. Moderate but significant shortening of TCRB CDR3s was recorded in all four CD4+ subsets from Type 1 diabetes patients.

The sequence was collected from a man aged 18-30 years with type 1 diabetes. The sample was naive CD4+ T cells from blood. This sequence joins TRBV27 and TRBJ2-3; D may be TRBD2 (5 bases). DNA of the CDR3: TGTGCCAGCAGTAGTAGTGGGAGCAATGCTTTGGATACGCAGTATTTT. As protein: CASSSSGSNALDTQYF.